The next 8 T cell receptor beta chains were all read from a single sample in a study of regulatory T cells in long-lasting Graves disease. Building of the TCR beta libraries involved iRepertoire HTBI primers and Arm-PCR of CDR3 regions. A single record per CDR3 protein comes from TCRdb applying MiXCR to the multiplex PCR reads. This table holds 350,000 to 400,000 distinct CDR3 sequences, around 15% found once. Time point of the sample: newly diagnosed GD, antithyroid drugs for less than 3 months. From RNA extracted from PBMCs, the TCR library was made. This sample also belongs to another study, concerning T cells in Graves' hyperthyroidism and ophthalmopathy.

Material: peripheral blood mononuclear cells (PBMCs), obtained at new diagnosis, from a patient treated with antithyroid drugs. The receptors come from a woman under 30 with Graves disease.

Only a few counts were recorded for this clonotype. The V gene is TRBV20-1, the J gene TRBJ1-5; D is possibly TRBD1 (6 bases). Germline CDR1 DFQATT, CDR2 SNEGSKA (reference sequence). The CDR3 contains 18 residues. Trimming removed 0 bases at V and 0 bases at J, with 18 bases between. In nucleotides, the CDR3 is TGCAGTGCTAGAGATAGTAACAGGGATGGGTATAGCAATCAGCCCCAGCATTTT. Encoded protein: CSARDSNRDGYSNQPQHF.

This clonotype was found many times. CDR3 sequence (DNA): TGTGCCAGCAGTTTGGACGGTTGGAAGACCCAGTACTTC. Its protein is CASSLDGWKTQYF. The chain combines TRBV12-3 or TRBV12-4 with TRBJ2-5, with D unresolved. Deletions cut 3 bases from V and 6 bases from J, with 11 bases between. This CDR3 has 13 amino acids.

V gene TRBV15 combines with J gene TRBJ2-7; TRBD1 agrees at 7 bases. Looked up from germline, CDR1 is LNHNV and CDR2 is YYDKDF (reference sequence). The CDR3 is made up of 13 amino acids. V lost 4 bases and J lost 3; bases outside the gene matches: 3. CDR3 residues: CATSKDRNYEQYF. The CDR3 nucleotides are TGTGCCACCAGCAAGGACAGGAACTACGAGCAGTACTTC.

In the case of this clonotype: The conserved final phenylalanine or tryptophan is absent from the CDR3, which likely points to a read error. The CDR3 here is CAWSEGTRSFNEQFL. The CDR3, as DNA: TGTGCCTGGAGTGAGGGGACTAGGAGTTTCAATGAGCAGTTCCTC. The chain joins TRBV30 to TRBJ2-1; 8 bases are shared with TRBD2. Germline V gene lookup returns CDR1 GTSNPN and CDR2 SVGIG (reference sequence). The length of the CDR3 is 15 residues. The V segment lost 1 base and the J segment 6 bases; nucleotides outside the gene matches: 8.

This clonotype was detected a few times. DNA for the CDR3: TGTGCCAGCAGCCGAGGGACTAGCGGGGGCTACGAGCAGTACTTC. Protein sequence: CASSRGTSGGYEQYF. The rearrangement links TRBV14 to TRBJ2-7; 14 positions agree with TRBD2. CDR1 and CDR2 (germline): SGHDN, FVKESK. The CDR3 totals 15 residues. V lost 4 bases, J lost 3 bases, and 2 bases stayed unmatched.

At least ten counts were recorded for this clonotype. The chain recombines TRBV24-1 with TRBJ2-1, with TRBD2 matching 8 bases. From germline, CDR1 is KGHDR and CDR2 SFDVKD. Unmatched junction bases numbered 21, after V lost 5 bases and J lost 1 base. The length of the CDR3 is 21 residues. In DNA, the CDR3 is TGTGCCACCAGTGTCGGCCGGTTCGAGCGGGAGTTAAGTGAGTCCTACAATGAGCAGTTCTTC. Protein sequence: CATSVGRFERELSESYNEQFF.

This clonotype came up many times. The CDR3 DNA follows: TGCAGTGCTAGGAATAGTGGACAGGGCTATAATTCACCCCTCCACTTT. Translation: CSARNSGQGYNSPLHF. V usage is TRBV20-1 and J usage is TRBJ1-6; 8 nucleotides align to TRBD1. V lost 3 bases, J lost 3 bases, and 7 bases stayed unmatched. In germline, CDR1 is DFQATT, CDR2 SNEGSKA (reference sequence). The CDR3 has 16 residues.

This clonotype was seen repeatedly, ten times or more. CDR3 region: CASSFGRGGGYAGELFF. The CDR3 region has the DNA TGTGCCAGCAGTTTTGGTCGCGGGGGCGGGTATGCCGGGGAGCTGTTTTTT. The chain uses TRBV12-3 or TRBV12-4 and TRBJ2-2; D might be TRBD2 (7 bases). The CDR3 extends over 17 amino acids. Between the trimmed V and J ends, which lost 3 bases and 6 bases, there was a span of 20 bases.